Below, one TCR beta chain is given with its context. Its target is not known. The record originates from a study of blood T cells in healthy people across ages. Study-level findings and limits: Strong correlation linked observed beta diversity and percent naive T cells. The authors considered diversity estimates from one million T cells to be underestimates. Aged donors had fewer naive CD4+ cells and lower diversity than long-lived donors.

The second PCR ran about 6 to 11 cycles with a sample-barcoded 5' primer and J-beta primers. A template-switch adaptor with 12 random nucleotides tagged each cDNA molecule. MiXCR, run by TCRdb on the 5' RACE reads, gives a single entry per CDR3 protein. The sample consists of 1.5 million to 2 million distinct CDR3 sequences, about 30% of them appearing once. The CDR3 has 13 residues. From germline, CDR1 is MNHNS and CDR2 SASEGT. The V and J ends lost 6 bases and 6 bases respectively, with 13 bases between them. The receptor comes from a woman aged 30 to 39 in good health. Sequences were obtained from blood. The V gene is TRBV6-1, the J gene TRBJ2-3; D is unresolved. CDR3 in DNA: TGTGCCAGCAGGGCGAACATTGGGGATACGCAGTATTTT. Amino acids: CASRANIGDTQYF.